The T cell receptor beta chain under discussion was sequenced for a study of shared clonotypes between healthy human individuals. Sequenced by immunoSEQ multiplex PCR; TCRdb stores in-frame clones only, minus some. The sample records about 2.5 million clones, around 90% being singletons. Germline V gives CDR1 MDHEN, CDR2 SYDVKM. CDR3 size: 16 residues. V was shortened by 6 bases and J by 9 bases, with 24 bases between the two germline ends. The chain links TRBV28 to TRBJ2-1; D gene unclear. The specimen was naive CD4+ T cells from PBMCs. As for subset: CD45RA+ positively selected. The receptor's source is a man in his late teens or twenties in good health. Some clones in this sample may be carry-over from other donors' samples. CDR3 in amino acids: CASSRRSLRDSPEQFF. As DNA, the CDR3 is TGTGCCAGCAGCCGACGCTCACTCCGTGACTCCCCTGAGCAGTTCTTC.